The clone carrying this T cell receptor (beta chain) showed up many times. As to time point: newly diagnosed GD, antithyroid drugs for less than 3 months. The authors made the TCR library using RNA they extracted from PBMCs. With 5 bases removed from V and 1 base from J, the gap between germline ends came to 11 bases. Germline V gene lookup returns CDR1 SGHAT and CDR2 FQNNGV. This CDR3 has 14 residues. The data originate from a study of regulatory T cells in long-lasting Graves disease. Relying on iRepertoire HTBI primers and Arm-PCR of CDR3 regions, the team built TCR beta libraries. TCRdb processed the multiplex PCR reads anew with MiXCR; each CDR3 protein has one entry. This table holds 350,000 to 400,000 distinct CDR3 sequences, about 17% found once. The data also belong to a second study, concerning T cells in Graves' hyperthyroidism and ophthalmopathy. Turning to that study: Blood shared most expanded thyroid clonotypes above 0.001.

The chain is built from TRBV11-2 and TRBJ1-1, with D perhaps matching TRBD1 (5 bases). This specimen consisted of peripheral blood mononuclear cells (PBMCs), obtained at new diagnosis, from a patient treated with antithyroid drugs. This sequence was found in a woman younger than 35 with Graves disease. The DNA of the CDR3 is TGTGCCAGCAGCCAGGGCTCCTGGAACACTGAAGCTTTCTTT. Translating it yields CASSQGSWNTEAFF.